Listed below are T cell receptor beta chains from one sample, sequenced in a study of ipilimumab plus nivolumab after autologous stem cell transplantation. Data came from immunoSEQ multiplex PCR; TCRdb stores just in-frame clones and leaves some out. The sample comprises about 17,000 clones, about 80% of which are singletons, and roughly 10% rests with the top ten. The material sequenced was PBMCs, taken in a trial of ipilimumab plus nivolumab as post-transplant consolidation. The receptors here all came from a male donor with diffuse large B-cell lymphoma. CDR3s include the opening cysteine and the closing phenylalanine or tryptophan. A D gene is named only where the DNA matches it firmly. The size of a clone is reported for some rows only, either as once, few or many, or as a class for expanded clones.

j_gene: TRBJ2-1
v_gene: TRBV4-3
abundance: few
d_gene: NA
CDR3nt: TGCGCCAGCAGCCAAGAGGCCTGGGGGAATGAGCAGTTCTTC
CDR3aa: CASSQEAWGNEQFF

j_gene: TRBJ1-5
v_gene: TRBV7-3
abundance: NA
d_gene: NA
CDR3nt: TGTGCCAGCAGCGCCAACCGGAGCCACAATCAGCCCCAGCATTTT
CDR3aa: CASSANRSHNQPQHF

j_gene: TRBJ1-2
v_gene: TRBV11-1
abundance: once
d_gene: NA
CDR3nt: TGTGCCAGCAGCTCAAGGGAGGGCTACACCTTC
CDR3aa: CASSSREGYTF

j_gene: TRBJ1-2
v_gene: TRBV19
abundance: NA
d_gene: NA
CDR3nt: TGTGCCAGTAGTAACCCGTCGGGGGGAAACTATGGCTACACCTTC
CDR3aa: CASSNPSGGNYGYTF

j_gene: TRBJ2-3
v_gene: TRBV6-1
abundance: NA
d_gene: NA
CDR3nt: TGTGCCAGCAGTGAAACCTACAGGGTAGATACGCAGTATTTT
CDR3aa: CASSETYRVDTQYF

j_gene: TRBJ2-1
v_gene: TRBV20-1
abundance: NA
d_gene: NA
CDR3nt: TGCAGTGCTAGAGGTATTGAGAAAGTGGTCTTC
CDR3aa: CSARGIEKVVF

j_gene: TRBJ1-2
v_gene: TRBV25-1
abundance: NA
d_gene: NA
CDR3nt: TGTGCCAGCAGCCAAGGACCCTATGGCTACACCTTC
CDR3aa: CASSQGPYGYTF

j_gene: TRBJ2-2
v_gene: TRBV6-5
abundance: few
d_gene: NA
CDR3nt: TGTGCCAGCAGAAGACAGGGCGGGGTCGGGGAGCTGTTTTTT
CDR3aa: CASRRQGGVGELFF

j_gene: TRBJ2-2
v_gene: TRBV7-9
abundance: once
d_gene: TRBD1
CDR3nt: TGTGCCAGCAGCGGGACAGGGGGGCACACCGGGGAGCTGTTTTTT
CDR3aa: CASSGTGGHTGELFF

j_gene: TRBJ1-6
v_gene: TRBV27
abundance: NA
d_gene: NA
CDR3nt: TGTGCCAACCCACCCCAGGGCGCCTATAATTCACCCCTCCACTTT
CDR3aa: CANPPQGAYNSPLHF

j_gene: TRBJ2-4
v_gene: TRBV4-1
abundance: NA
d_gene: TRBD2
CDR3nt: TGCGCCAGCAGCCCCCCGGAGCGGGGGACCCTAGCCAAAAACATTCAGTACTTC
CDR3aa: CASSPPERGTLAKNIQYF

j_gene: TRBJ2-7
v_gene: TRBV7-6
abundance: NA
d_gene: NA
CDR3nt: TGTGCCAGCAGCCCCATAGCTGGGTACTACGAGCAGTACTTC
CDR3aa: CASSPIAGYYEQYF

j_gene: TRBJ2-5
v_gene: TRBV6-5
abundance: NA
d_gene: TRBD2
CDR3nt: TGTGCCAGCAGTTACTCAAGAGCGGGGGAGACCCAGTACTTC
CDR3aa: CASSYSRAGETQYF

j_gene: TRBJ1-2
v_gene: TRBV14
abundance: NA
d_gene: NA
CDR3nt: TGTGCCAAGACGGGGGCAGGTGGCTACACCTTC
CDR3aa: CAKTGAGGYTF

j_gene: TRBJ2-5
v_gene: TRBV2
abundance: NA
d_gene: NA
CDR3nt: TGTGCCAGCAGTGAGGACCAAGAGACCCAGTACTTC
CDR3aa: CASSEDQETQYF

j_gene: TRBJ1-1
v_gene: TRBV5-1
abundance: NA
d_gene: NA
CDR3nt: TGCGCCAGCAGCCTTGAGGGCCACCGAAACACTGAAGCTTTCTTT
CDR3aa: CASSLEGHRNTEAFF

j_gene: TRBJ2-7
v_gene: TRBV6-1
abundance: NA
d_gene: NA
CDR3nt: TGTGCCAGCATGGTGAGTTCCATCTACGAGCAGTACTTC
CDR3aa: CASMVSSIYEQYF

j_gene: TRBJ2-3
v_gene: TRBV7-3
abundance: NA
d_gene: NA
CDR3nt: TGTGCCAGCGACGTAAATACGCAGTATTTT
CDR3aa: CASDVNTQYF

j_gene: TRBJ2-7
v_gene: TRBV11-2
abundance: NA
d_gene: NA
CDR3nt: TGTGCCAGCAGCTTAGGCTCGGGACGCTACGAGCAGTACTTC
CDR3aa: CASSLGSGRYEQYF

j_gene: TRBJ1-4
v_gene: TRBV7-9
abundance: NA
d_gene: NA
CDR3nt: TGTGCCAGCAGCCCCCTCGGGGGATCTAATGAAAAACTGTTTTTT
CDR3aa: CASSPLGGSNEKLFF

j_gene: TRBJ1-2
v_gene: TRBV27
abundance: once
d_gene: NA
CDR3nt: TGTGCCAGCAGCTCCGGACGGCTCTATGGCTACACCTTC
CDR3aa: CASSSGRLYGYTF

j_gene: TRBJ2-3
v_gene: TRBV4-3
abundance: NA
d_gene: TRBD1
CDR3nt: TGCGCCAGCAGCCAACAGGGGGAAGATACGCAGTATTTT
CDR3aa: CASSQQGEDTQYF

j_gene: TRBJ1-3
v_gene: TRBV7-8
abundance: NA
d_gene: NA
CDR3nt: TGTGCCAGCAACCCCGGGACTTCTGGAAACACCATATATTTT
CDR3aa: CASNPGTSGNTIYF

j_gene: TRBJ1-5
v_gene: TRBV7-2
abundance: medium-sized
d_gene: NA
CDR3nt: TGTGCCAGCAGCGTTCAGGGGAATCAGCCCCAGCATTTT
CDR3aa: CASSVQGNQPQHF

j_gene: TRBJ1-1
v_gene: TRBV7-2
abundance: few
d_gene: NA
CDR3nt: TGTGCCAGCAGCTTCAGGAACACTGAAGCTTTCTTT
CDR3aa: CASSFRNTEAFF

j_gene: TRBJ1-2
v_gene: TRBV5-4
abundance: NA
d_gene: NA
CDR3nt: TGTGCCAGCAGCTCGGACAGCTATGGCTACACCTTC
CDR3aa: CASSSDSYGYTF